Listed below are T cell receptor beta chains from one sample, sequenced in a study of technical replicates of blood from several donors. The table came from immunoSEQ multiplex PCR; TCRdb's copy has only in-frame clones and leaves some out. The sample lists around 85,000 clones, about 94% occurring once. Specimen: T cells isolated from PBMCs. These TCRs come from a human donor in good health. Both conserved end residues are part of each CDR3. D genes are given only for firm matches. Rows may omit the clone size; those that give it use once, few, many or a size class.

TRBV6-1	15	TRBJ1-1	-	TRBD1	TGTGCCAGCAGTGAGGGGAGCCAGGGGGCTTTTGAAGCTTTCTTT	CASSEGSQGAFEAFF
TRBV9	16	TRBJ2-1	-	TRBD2	TGTGCCAGCAGCTCGAGTGGACTAGCGGGGGGGACTGAGCAGTTCTTC	CASSSSGLAGGTEQFF
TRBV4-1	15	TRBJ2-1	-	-	TGCGCCAGCAGTCCACGGGGAGACTCCTACAATGAGCAGTTCTTC	CASSPRGDSYNEQFF
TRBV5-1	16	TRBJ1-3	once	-	TGCGCCAGCAGCTCCCAGACAGGTTCATCTGGAAACACCATATATTTT	CASSSQTGSSGNTIYF
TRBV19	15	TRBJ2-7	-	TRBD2	TGTGCCAGTACCAAAGGGACTAGCGGGGGATACGAGCAGTACTTC	CASTKGTSGGYEQYF
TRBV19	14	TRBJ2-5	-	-	TGTGCCAGTAGTTTAACAGGGTTTGGAGAGACCCAGTACTTC	CASSLTGFGETQYF
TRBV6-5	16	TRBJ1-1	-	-	TGTGCCAGCAGTTACCTCCACGCGACAGGGAACACTGAAGCTTTCTTT	CASSYLHATGNTEAFF
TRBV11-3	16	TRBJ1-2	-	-	TGTGCCAGCAGCCGTATTCATCTGGCAGCTAACTATGGCTACACCTTC	CASSRIHLAANYGYTF
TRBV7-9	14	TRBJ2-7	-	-	TGTGCCAGCAGCCCGAACAGGAGCTCCTACGAGCAGTACTTC	CASSPNRSSYEQYF
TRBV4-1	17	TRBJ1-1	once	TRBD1	TGCGCCAGCAGCCACAAATTACTAAGGGGGCTGGACACTGAAGCTTTCTTT	CASSHKLLRGLDTEAFF
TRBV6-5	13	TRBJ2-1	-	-	TGTGCCAGCAGCCTTCACAGGGCCAATGAGCAGTTCTTC	CASSLHRANEQFF
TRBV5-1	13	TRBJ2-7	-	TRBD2	TGCGCCAGCAGCTTTGGGACTACCGGCGAGCAGTACTTC	CASSFGTTGEQYF
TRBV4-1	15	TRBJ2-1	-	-	TGCGCCAGCAGCCAAGAAGGGTCAGGGTCGGGTGAGCAGTTCTTC	CASSQEGSGSGEQFF
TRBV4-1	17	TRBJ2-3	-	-	TGCGCCAGCAGCCAAGAGGGATTAGCGGCTAACACAGATACGCAGTATTTT	CASSQEGLAANTDTQYF
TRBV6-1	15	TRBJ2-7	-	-	TGTGCCAGCAGTGGGGTACAGGGGGGGACTTACGAGCAGTACTTC	CASSGVQGGTYEQYF
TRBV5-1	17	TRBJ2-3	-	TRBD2	TGCGCCAGCAGCTTCGGGACTAGCGGGAGAAGGACAGATACGCAGTATTTT	CASSFGTSGRRTDTQYF
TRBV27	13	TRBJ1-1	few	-	TGTGCCAGCAGGGGACAAAGTACCACTGAAGCTTTCTTT	CASRGQSTTEAFF
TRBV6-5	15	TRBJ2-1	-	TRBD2	TGTGCCAGCAGTATACTAGCGGGAGGGCCGGGTGAGCAGTTCTTC	CASSILAGGPGEQFF
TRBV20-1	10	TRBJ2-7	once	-	TGCAGTGCGCGGCTTGACGAGCAGTACTTC	CSARLDEQYF
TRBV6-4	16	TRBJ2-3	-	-	TGTGCCAGCAGCTTAGGAGGGCCCCCTAGCACAGATACGCAGTATTTT	CASSLGGPPSTDTQYF
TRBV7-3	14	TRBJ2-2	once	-	TGTGCCAGCAGGGAAACTGACGGGACCGGGGAGCTGTTTTTT	CASRETDGTGELFF
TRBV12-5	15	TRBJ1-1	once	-	TGTGCTAGTGGTTTGTACCAGGGACTGGGGACTGAAGCTTTCTTT	CASGLYQGLGTEAFF
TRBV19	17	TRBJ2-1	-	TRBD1	TGTGCCAGTAGTATTAGACGCGTGGGACAGGGGGACAATGAGCAGTTCTTC	CASSIRRVGQGDNEQFF
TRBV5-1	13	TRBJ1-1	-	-	TGCGCCAGCAGCTTGGAGAGGAGGACTGAAGCTTTCTTT	CASSLERRTEAFF
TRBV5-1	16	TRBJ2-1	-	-	TGCGCCAGCAGTCTTAATTCAGGGGCGGGTTACAATGAGCAGTTCTTC	CASSLNSGAGYNEQFF
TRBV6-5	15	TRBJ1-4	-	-	TGTGCCAGCAGTTCTTTACAGGCGTCTAATGAAAAACTGTTTTTT	CASSSLQASNEKLFF
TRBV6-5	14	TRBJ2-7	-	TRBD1	TGTGCCAGCCAAGCGACAGGGGGAATCTACGAGCAGTACTTC	CASQATGGIYEQYF
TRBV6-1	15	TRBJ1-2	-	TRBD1	TGTGCCAGCAGTCCCCAGCGGGACAGGGCCTATGGCTACACCTTC	CASSPQRDRAYGYTF
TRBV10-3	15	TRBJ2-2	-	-	TGTGCCATCAGTGATGATTCGGTAGGGGTCGGGGAGCTGTTTTTT	CAISDDSVGVGELFF
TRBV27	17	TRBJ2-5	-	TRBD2	TGTGCCAGCAGTTTGAAGTCCGGGACTACCTATCGAGAGACCCAGTACTTC	CASSLKSGTTYRETQYF
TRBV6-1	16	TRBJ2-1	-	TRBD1	TGTGCCAGCAGTGAAAACATTGGACAGGGGTGGGCTGAGCAGTTCTTC	CASSENIGQGWAEQFF
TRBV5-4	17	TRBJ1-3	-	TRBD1	TGTGCCAGCAGCTTGGGTCTACAGGGGGCGGCTGGAAACACCATATATTTT	CASSLGLQGAAGNTIYF
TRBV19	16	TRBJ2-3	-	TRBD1	TGTGCCAGTAGTCTCTCCGGGACAGGGGGCACAGATACGCAGTATTTT	CASSLSGTGGTDTQYF
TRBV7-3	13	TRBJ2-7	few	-	TGTGCCAGCAGCTTAGGGAGGTCCTACGAGCAGTACTTC	CASSLGRSYEQYF
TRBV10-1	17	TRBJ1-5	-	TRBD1	TGCGCCAGCAGTAAGGTCTGGGGGACAGATTATAATCAGCCCCAGCATTTT	CASSKVWGTDYNQPQHF
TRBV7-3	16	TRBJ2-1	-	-	TGTGCCAGCAGCCGCGGGGTGACCAACTCCTACAATGAGCAGTTCTTC	CASSRGVTNSYNEQFF
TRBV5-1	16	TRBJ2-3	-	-	TGCGCCAGCAGCTTGGCCGGCAGGGGCAGCACAGATACGCAGTATTTT	CASSLAGRGSTDTQYF
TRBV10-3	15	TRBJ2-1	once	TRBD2	TGTGCCATCAGCGCCACCGGGACTAGCATTCATGAGCAGTTCTTC	CAISATGTSIHEQFF
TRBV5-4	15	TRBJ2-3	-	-	TGTGCCAGCAGCCCCCCCACAAGCGGCTCACATACGCAGTATTTT	CASSPPTSGSHTQYF